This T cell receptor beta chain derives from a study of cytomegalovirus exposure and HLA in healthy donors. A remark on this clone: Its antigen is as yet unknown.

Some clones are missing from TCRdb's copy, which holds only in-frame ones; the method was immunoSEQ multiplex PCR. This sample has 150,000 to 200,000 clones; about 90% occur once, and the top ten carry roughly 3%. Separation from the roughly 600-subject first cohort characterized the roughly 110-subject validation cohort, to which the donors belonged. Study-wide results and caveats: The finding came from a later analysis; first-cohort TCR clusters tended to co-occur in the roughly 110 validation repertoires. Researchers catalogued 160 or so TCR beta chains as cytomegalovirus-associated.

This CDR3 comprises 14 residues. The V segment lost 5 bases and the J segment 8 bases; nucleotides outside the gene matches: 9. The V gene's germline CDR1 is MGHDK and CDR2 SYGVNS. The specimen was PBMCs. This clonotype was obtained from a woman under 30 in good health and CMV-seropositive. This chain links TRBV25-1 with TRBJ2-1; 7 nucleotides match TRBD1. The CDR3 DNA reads TGTGCCAGCAGTCCAAGGGGGCTGCGCGATGAGCAGTTCTTC. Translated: CASSPRGLRDEQFF.